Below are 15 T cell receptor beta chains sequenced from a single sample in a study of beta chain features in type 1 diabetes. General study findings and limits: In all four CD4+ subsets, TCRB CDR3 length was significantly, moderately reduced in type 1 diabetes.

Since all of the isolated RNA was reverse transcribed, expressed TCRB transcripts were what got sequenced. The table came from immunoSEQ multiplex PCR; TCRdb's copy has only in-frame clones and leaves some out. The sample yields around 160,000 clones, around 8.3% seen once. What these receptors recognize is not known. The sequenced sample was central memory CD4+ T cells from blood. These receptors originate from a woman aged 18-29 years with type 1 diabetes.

The chain's CDR3 is CASSLGGGGQLNSPLHF. CDR3 sequence (DNA): TGTGCCAGCAGCTTAGGCGGAGGAGGGCAGCTGAATTCACCCCTCCACTTT. V is TRBV7-2 and J is TRBJ1-6; D call uncertain. The CDR3 is 17 residues long. V lost 1 base and J 7 bases, leaving 17 bases between the germline ends. CDR1 is SGHTA, CDR2 FQGNSA, per germline.

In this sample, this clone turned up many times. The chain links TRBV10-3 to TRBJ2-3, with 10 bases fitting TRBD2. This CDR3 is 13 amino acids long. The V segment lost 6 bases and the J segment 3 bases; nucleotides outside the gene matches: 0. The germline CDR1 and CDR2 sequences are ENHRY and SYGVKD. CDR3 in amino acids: CAIRLAGTDTQYF. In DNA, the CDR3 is TGTGCCATCAGACTAGCGGGAACAGATACGCAGTATTTT.

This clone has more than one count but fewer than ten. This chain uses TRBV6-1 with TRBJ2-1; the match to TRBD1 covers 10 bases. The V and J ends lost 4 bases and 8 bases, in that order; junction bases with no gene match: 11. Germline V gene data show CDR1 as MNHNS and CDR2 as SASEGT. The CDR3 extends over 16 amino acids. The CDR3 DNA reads TGTGCCAGCAGTGGACCGGGACAGGGGTTTCTGGATGAGCAGTTCTTC. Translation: CASSGPGQGFLDEQFF.

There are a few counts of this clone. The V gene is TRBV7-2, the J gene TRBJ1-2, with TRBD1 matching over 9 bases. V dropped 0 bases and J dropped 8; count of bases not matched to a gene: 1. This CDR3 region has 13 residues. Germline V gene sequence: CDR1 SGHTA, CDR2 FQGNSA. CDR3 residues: CASSLAQGAGYTF. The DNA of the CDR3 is TGTGCCAGCAGCTTAGCACAGGGGGCCGGCTACACCTTC.

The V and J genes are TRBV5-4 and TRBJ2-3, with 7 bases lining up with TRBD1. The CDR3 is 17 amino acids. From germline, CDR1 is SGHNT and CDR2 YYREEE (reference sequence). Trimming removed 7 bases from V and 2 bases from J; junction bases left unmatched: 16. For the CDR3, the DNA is TGTGCCAGCGCCGGTGGGAACAGGGGTCCCATCACAGATACGCAGTATTTT. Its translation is CASAGGNRGPITDTQYF.

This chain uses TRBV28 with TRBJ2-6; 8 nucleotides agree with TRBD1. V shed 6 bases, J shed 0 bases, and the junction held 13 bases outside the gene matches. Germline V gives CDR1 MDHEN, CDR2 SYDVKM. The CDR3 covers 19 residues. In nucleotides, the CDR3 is TGTGCCAGCAGCCCATGGGTGGGACAGGTCGCCTCTGGGGCCAACGTCCTGACTTTC. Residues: CASSPWVGQVASGANVLTF.

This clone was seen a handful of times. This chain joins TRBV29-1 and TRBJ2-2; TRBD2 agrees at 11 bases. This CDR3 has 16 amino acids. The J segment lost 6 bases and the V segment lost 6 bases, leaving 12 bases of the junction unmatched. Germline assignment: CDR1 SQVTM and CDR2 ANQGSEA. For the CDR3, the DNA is TGCAGCGTCCCGGGGGGGACTAGCGGTATCTCCGGGGAGCTGTTTTTT. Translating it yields CSVPGGTSGISGELFF.

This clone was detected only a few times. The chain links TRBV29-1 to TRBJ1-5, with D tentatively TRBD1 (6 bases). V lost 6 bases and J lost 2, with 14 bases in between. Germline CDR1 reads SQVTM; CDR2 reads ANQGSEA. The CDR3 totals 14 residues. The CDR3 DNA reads TGCAGCGTAGCAAAGGGGGATGGCAATCAGCCCCAGCATTTT. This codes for CSVAKGDGNQPQHF.

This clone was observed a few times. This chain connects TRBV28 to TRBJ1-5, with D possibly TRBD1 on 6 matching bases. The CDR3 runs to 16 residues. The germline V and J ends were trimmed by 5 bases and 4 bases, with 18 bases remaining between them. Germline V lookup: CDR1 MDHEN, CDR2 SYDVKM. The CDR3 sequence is CASSPPGVSANQPQHF. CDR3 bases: TGTGCCAGCAGTCCCCCAGGGGTATCGGCAAATCAGCCCCAGCATTTT.

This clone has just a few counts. CDR3 region: CSATRTRYEQYF. The CDR3 coding sequence is TGCAGCGCAACACGGACAAGATACGAGCAGTACTTC. The chain has TRBV29-1 and TRBJ2-7; D is perhaps TRBD1 (5 bases). CDR3 size: 12 residues. V was pared by 7 bases and J by 4 bases, with 14 bases between. Germline CDR1 reads SQVTM; CDR2 reads ANQGSEA.

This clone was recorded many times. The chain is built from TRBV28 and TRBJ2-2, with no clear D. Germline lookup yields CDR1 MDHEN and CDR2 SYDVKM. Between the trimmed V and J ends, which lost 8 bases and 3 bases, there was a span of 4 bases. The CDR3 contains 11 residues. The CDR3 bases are TGTGCCAGCGGAGACACCGGGGAGCTGTTTTTT. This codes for CASGDTGELFF. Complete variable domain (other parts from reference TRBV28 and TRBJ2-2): DVKVTQSSRYLVKRTGEKVFLECVQDMDHENMFWYRQDPGLGLRLIYFSYDVKMKEKGDIPEGYSVSREKKERFSLILESASTNQTSMYLCASGDTGELFFGEGSRLTVL.

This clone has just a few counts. Written as DNA, the CDR3 is TGCGCCAGCAGCCAAGAGGTCCAAGGGGGCACTGAAGCTTTCTTT. Translating it yields CASSQEVQGGTEAFF. V usage is TRBV4-3 and J usage is TRBJ1-1; tentative D call: TRBD1 (6 bases). The CDR3 extends over 15 amino acids. Trimming cost V 0 bases and J 4 bases, with 12 bases left between them. Germline values: CDR1 LGHNA, CDR2 YSLEER.

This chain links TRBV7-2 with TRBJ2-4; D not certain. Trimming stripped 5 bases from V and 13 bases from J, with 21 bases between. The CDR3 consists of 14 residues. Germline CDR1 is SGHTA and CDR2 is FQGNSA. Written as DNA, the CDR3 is TGTGCCAGCAGCCCGCTTCCACTCACTACCCAGCAGTACTTC. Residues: CASSPLPLTTQQYF. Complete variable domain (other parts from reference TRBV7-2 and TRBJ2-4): GAGVSQSPSNKVTEKGKDVELRCDPISGHTALYWYRQSLGQGLEFLIYFQGNSAPDKSGLPSDRFSAERTGGSVSTLTIQRTQQEDSAVYLCASSPLPLTTQQYFGAGTRLSVL.

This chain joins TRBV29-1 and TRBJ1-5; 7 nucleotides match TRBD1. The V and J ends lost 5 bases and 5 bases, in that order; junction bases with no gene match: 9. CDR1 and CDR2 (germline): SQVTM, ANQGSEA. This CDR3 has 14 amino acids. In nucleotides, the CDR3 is TGCAGCGTTTCCACCGGGACAGAGGATCAGCCCCAGCATTTT. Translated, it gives CSVSTGTEDQPQHF. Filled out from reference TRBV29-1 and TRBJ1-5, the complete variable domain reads SAVISQKPSRDICQRGTSLTIQCQVDSQVTMMFWYRQQPGQSLTLIATANQGSEATYESGFVIDKFPISRPNLTFSTLTVSNMSPEDSSIYLCSVSTGTEDQPQHFGDGTRLSIL.

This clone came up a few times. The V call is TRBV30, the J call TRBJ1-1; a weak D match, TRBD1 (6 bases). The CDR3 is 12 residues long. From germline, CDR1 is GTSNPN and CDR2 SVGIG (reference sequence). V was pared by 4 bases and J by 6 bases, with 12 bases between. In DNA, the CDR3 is TGTGCCTGGACCAGGGGCTCGGCTGAAGCTTTCTTT. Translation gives CAWTRGSAEAFF.